These 13 T cell receptor beta chains were all obtained from the same sample, sequenced in a study of T cell responses to AZD1222 COVID-19 vaccine. Using immunoSEQ multiplex PCR, the repertoire was profiled, and TCRdb retains in-frame clones only, with some absent. The sample contains over 130,000 clones, around 88% of which appear only once. The sequences come from peripheral blood, collected on day 0 of AZD1222 vaccination. The receptors stem from an adult in good health.

The CDR3 DNA is TGTGCCAGCAGTTTAGAAGGGGTCGGGAATGAAAAACTGTTTTTT. Its protein is CASSLEGVGNEKLFF. V gene TRBV28 combines with J gene TRBJ1-4, with D tentatively TRBD1 (5 bases). Trimming shortened V by 2 bases and J by 5 bases, and 12 bases separated the two germline ends. Germline-derived CDR1 and CDR2 are MDHEN and SYDVKM. The CDR3 covers 15 residues.

This clone was seen just once. The chain is built from TRBV28 and TRBJ2-3, with D unclear. Germline V gene data show CDR1 as MDHEN and CDR2 as SYDVKM. This CDR3 region has 15 residues. Trimming left V 5 bases short and J 3 bases short, with 15 bases between. CDR3 residues: CASSETLIRTDTQYF. DNA for the CDR3: TGTGCCAGCAGTGAAACTCTCATTAGAACAGATACGCAGTATTTT.

The chain couples TRBV18 to TRBJ1-1; TRBD1 agrees at 7 bases. Germline V CDR1 and CDR2: KGHSH, LQKENI. The CDR3 totals 13 residues. V lost 4 bases and J lost 5; bases outside the gene matches: 4. The chain's CDR3 is CASSRDSRTEAFF. CDR3 sequence (DNA): TGTGCCAGCTCACGGGACAGTAGGACTGAAGCTTTCTTT.

In this sample, this clone turned up once. The J gene is TRBJ1-5, the V gene TRBV6-2 or TRBV6-3; tentatively, D is TRBD1 (6 bases). The V end was cut by 3 bases, the J end by 4 bases, with 13 bases between. From germline, CDR1 is MNHEY and CDR2 SVGEGT. CDR3 size: 15 residues. In DNA, the CDR3 is TGTGCCAGCAGTTATTCAGGGGCCCCAAATCAGCCCCAGCATTTT. Its translation is CASSYSGAPNQPQHF.

The rearrangement uses TRBV19 and TRBJ2-3; D possibly corresponds to TRBD2 (7 bases). V dropped 8 bases and J dropped 0 bases, with 12 bases sitting between them. The CDR3 runs 14 residues. In germline, CDR1 is LNHDA, CDR2 SQIVND (reference sequence). In DNA, the CDR3 is TGTGCCAGTGGGAGGGGGGGGAGCACAGATACGCAGTATTTT. It yields the protein CASGRGGSTDTQYF.

This clone was seen a few times. CDR3 sequence reads: CATSEAGNTDTQYF. The CDR3 bases are TGTGCCACCAGTGAGGCAGGGAACACAGATACGCAGTATTTT. This chain uses TRBV24-1 with TRBJ2-3, with D perhaps matching TRBD1 (5 bases). CDR3 size: 14 residues. Germline lookup yields CDR1 KGHDR and CDR2 SFDVKD. V was shortened by 4 bases and J by 2 bases, with 9 bases between the two germline ends.

The gene calls are TRBV7-2 and TRBJ1-6; 11 bases map to TRBD1. Looked up from germline, CDR1 is SGHTA and CDR2 is FQGNSA. This CDR3 has 15 amino acids. Trimming took 5 bases from V and 5 from J; bases not matched to a gene: 2. The CDR3 spells CASSPGQGDNSPLHF. Here the CDR3 DNA reads TGTGCCAGCAGCCCGGGACAGGGGGATAATTCACCCCTCCACTTT. Based on the CDR3 plus reference TRBV7-2 and TRBJ1-6, the full variable domain is GAGVSQSPSNKVTEKGKDVELRCDPISGHTALYWYRQSLGQGLEFLIYFQGNSAPDKSGLPSDRFSAERTGGSVSTLTIQRTQQEDSAVYLCASSPGQGDNSPLHFGNGTRLTVT.

The chain recombines TRBV19 with TRBJ1-2, with 7 bases matching TRBD1. CDR3 size: 15 residues. V lost 6 bases and J lost 0; bases outside the gene matches: 7. CDR1 and CDR2 (germline): LNHDA, SQIVND (reference sequence). Here the CDR3 DNA reads TGTGCCAGTAGCCACGGGACAGAGACTAACTATGGCTACACCTTC. As protein: CASSHGTETNYGYTF.

The chain carries TRBV4-3 and TRBJ1-1, with D uncertain. The CDR3 loop spans 16 amino acids. V was shortened by 2 bases and J by 0 bases, with 13 bases between the two germline ends. Germline values: CDR1 LGHNA, CDR2 YSLEER. In DNA form, the CDR3 reads TGCGCCAGCAGCCAATTCGCGGGAACTATGAACACTGAAGCTTTCTTT. This sequence encodes CASSQFAGTMNTEAFF.

V is TRBV5-4 and J is TRBJ1-2; D unclear. Trimming took 0 bases from V and 0 from J, leaving 3 bases between them. Germline CDR1 is SGHNT and CDR2 is YYREEE (reference sequence). This CDR3 contains 13 residues. The DNA of the CDR3 is TGTGCCAGCAGCTTGGTTGCTAACTATGGCTACACCTTC. Encoded protein: CASSLVANYGYTF.

As DNA, the CDR3 is TGTGCCAGTAGTATTGGCGCAGGGGAAGCTTTCTTT. Amino acid sequence: CASSIGAGEAFF. V usage is TRBV19 and J usage is TRBJ1-1; weak D call: TRBD1 (5 bases). Germline-derived CDR1 and CDR2 are LNHDA and SQIVND (reference sequence). The CDR3 length is 12 residues. Trimming pared 3 bases from V and 8 bases from J, leaving 10 bases between.

Of note for this clone: A read error may account for a junction end that differs from germline. The gene calls are TRBV7-9 and TRBJ1-2; D is ambiguous. This CDR3 comprises 13 residues. Germline CDR1 is SEHNR and CDR2 is FQNEAQ (reference sequence). CDR3 nucleotide sequence: TGTGCCAGCACCAAATCCGACTTGGCTACATCGGCGTTC. The encoded protein is CASTKSDLATSAF.

This chain connects TRBV6-5 to TRBJ2-2; no reliable D call. The CDR3 runs 15 residues. Trimming left V 0 bases short and J 0 bases short, with 5 bases between. Germline loops: CDR1 MNHEY, CDR2 SVGAGI. CDR3 sequence (DNA): TGTGCCAGCAGTTACTCCCAGACGAACACCGGGGAGCTGTTTTTT. Translating gives CASSYSQTNTGELFF.